This T cell receptor beta chain was recovered during a study of early T cells in non-severe SARS-CoV-2 infection. Study in general: With bulk RNA from unsorted whole blood as input, sequencing yielded unpaired chains.

Attachment of unique molecular identifiers was made to individual cDNA molecules. TCRdb passed the 5' RACE reads through MiXCR, listing each CDR3 protein once. The repertoire holds about 77,000 distinct CDR3 sequences, with about 15% as singletons. This clonotype was obtained from an adult who was a healthcare worker with PCR-confirmed SARS-CoV-2 infection or an uninfected control (not recorded which). Sequences were obtained from whole blood.

CDR3 residues: CASSVFSVGPDTQYF. In DNA, the CDR3 is TGTGCCAGCAGTGTTTTTTCCGTGGGGCCAGATACGCAGTATTTT. The J gene is TRBJ2-3, the V gene TRBV6-9; D perhaps matches TRBD1 (5 bases). The V and J ends lost 5 bases and 4 bases respectively, with 16 bases between them. This CDR3 is 15 amino acids long. Germline lookup yields CDR1 MNHGY and CDR2 SVAAGI.